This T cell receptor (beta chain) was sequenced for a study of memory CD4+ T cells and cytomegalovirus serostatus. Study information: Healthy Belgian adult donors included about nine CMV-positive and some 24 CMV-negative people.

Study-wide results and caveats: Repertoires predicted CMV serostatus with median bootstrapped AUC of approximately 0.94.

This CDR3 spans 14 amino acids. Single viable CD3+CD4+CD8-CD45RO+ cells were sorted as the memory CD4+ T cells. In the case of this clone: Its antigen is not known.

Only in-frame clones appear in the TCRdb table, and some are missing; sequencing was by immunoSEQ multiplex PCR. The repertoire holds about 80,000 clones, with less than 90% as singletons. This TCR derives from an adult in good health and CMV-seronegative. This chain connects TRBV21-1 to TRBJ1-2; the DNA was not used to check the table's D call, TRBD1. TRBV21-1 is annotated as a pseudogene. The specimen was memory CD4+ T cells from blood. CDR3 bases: TGTGCCAGCAGCAAAGACCAACAGTGCTATGGCTACACCTTC. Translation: CASSKDQQCYGYTF.